Listed here are 17 T cell receptor beta chains from one sample, sequenced in a study of OX40 agonist ivuxolimab in advanced cancers. Only in-frame clones appear in the TCRdb table, and some are missing; sequencing was by immunoSEQ multiplex PCR. The sample carries approximately 69,000 clones, less than 90% recorded once. The sequenced sample was CD4+ or CD8+ T cells sorted from blood, obtained in a trial of the OX40 agonist ivuxolimab. Receptors originate from an adult with an advanced solid tumor such as melanoma, head and neck, liver or kidney cancer.

For the CDR3, the DNA is TGTGCCACCAGCAGAGAGGCACAGGGCTTGGGGGCCCAGTACTTC. This translates into CATSREAQGLGAQYF. The chain couples TRBV15 to TRBJ2-5; D may be TRBD1 (6 bases). V lost 0 bases and J 9 bases, leaving 17 bases between the germline ends. Germline V CDR1 and CDR2: LNHNV, YYDKDF (reference sequence). This CDR3 has 15 residues.

The genes are TRBV11-3 and TRBJ2-7; 9 bases align to TRBD1. V shed 1 base, J shed 2 bases, and the junction held 12 bases outside the gene matches. The germline V gene encodes CDR1 SGHNT and CDR2 YENEEA. The CDR3 runs 18 residues. The CDR3: CASSLAPPRDRVPYEQYF. The DNA for the CDR3 is TGTGCCAGCAGCTTAGCCCCCCCCCGGGACAGGGTGCCCTACGAGCAGTACTTC.

J is TRBJ1-2 and V is TRBV5-4; D is ambiguous. The CDR3 is made up of 12 amino acids. V was pared by 0 bases and J by 5 bases, with 5 bases between. The germline V gene encodes CDR1 SGHNT and CDR2 YYREEE (reference sequence). CDR3 sequence (DNA): TGTGCCAGCAGCTTGGCCGGGTATGGCTACACCTTC. It specifies CASSLAGYGYTF.

The chain is built from TRBV28 and TRBJ1-2; tentative D call: TRBD1 (6 bases). CDR3 length: 16 residues. Trimming took off 7 bases at V and 7 bases at J, with 25 bases between the two ends. CDR1 and CDR2 (germline): MDHEN, SYDVKM. The CDR3 loop is CASTILLTAGVAGYTF. DNA of the CDR3: TGTGCCAGCACTATACTTCTCACTGCAGGGGTGGCTGGCTACACCTTC.

This chain uses TRBV6-6 with TRBJ1-1; D call uncertain. The CDR3 length is 14 residues. Between the trimmed V and J ends, which lost 0 bases and 1 base, there was a span of 6 bases. CDR1 and CDR2 (germline): MNHNY, SVGAGI (reference sequence). In nucleotides, the CDR3 is TGTGCCAGCAGTTACTCCCACAGGAACACTGAAGCTTTCTTT. Amino acids: CASSYSHRNTEAFF.

The gene calls are TRBV9 and TRBJ1-4; possible D gene TRBD1, 5 bases. Germline V lookup: CDR1 SGDLS, CDR2 YYNGEE. The CDR3 runs to 15 residues. V was cut by 3 bases and J by 7 bases, with 16 bases left in between. CDR3 sequence (DNA): TGTGCCAGCAGCGCGAGCGGGACTCCCCTTGAAAAACTGTTTTTT. As protein: CASSASGTPLEKLFF.

This chain links TRBV5-1 with TRBJ2-7; D is undetermined. The CDR3 runs 15 residues. V was pared by 0 bases and J by 4 bases, with 14 bases between. Germline lookup yields CDR1 SGHRS and CDR2 YFSETQ. CDR3 DNA sequence: TGCGCCAGCAGCTTGGTACCAGGCGAAAGGTACGAGCAGTACTTC. Encoded protein: CASSLVPGERYEQYF.

The chain's CDR3 is CASSFGPEDQPQHF. Here the CDR3 DNA reads TGTGCCAGCAGCTTCGGACCTGAGGATCAGCCCCAGCATTTT. This rearrangement joins TRBV5-4 to TRBJ1-5; D gene unclear. From germline, CDR1 is SGHNT and CDR2 YYREEE (reference sequence). Deletions cut 2 bases from V and 5 bases from J, with 11 bases between. This CDR3 contains 14 residues.

This rearrangement joins TRBV5-1 to TRBJ2-7; D may correspond to TRBD1 or TRBD2 (5 bases each). V lost 4 bases and J lost 3, with 17 bases in between. CDR1 is SGHRS and CDR2 is YFSETQ in the germline V gene. The CDR3 loop spans 15 amino acids. The CDR3 coding sequence is TGCGCCAGCAGCCTGTCACGGGACGGGAACTACGAGCAGTACTTC. Encoded protein: CASSLSRDGNYEQYF.

In its sample, this clone was seen a few times. The chain links TRBV11-3 to TRBJ2-7, with 10 bases fitting TRBD2. CDR3 length: 16 residues. Germline V gene data show CDR1 as SGHNT and CDR2 as YENEEA. Germline trimming cut 5 bases from V and 3 bases from J; bases unmatched to any gene: 10. In DNA, the CDR3 is TGTGCCAGCAGCCCCATGTGGAGCGGGAGGGACTACGAGCAGTACTTC. Amino acid sequence: CASSPMWSGRDYEQYF.

This chain joins TRBV9 and TRBJ2-2; D gene ambiguous. This CDR3 comprises 13 residues. Germline V lookup: CDR1 SGDLS, CDR2 YYNGEE. Trimming left V 2 bases short and J 6 bases short, with 8 bases between. In nucleotides, the CDR3 is TGTGCCAGCAGCGTCGTAGAATCCGGGGAGCTGTTTTTT. Residues: CASSVVESGELFF.

The chain couples TRBV30 to TRBJ1-1; 7 nucleotides agree with TRBD1. Trimming at V came to 5 bases and at J to 5 bases, leaving 5 bases not matched to a gene. This CDR3 has 12 residues. Germline CDR1 reads GTSNPN; CDR2 reads SVGIG (reference sequence). CDR3 amino acids: CAWDREGTEAFF. CDR3 coding DNA: TGTGCCTGGGACAGGGAAGGGACTGAAGCTTTCTTT. The full variable domain, its missing parts supplied by reference TRBV30 and TRBJ1-1, is SQTIHQWPATLVQPVGSPLSLECTVEGTSNPNLYWYRQAAGRGLQLLFYSVGIGQISSEVPQNLSASRPQDRQFILSSKKLLLSDSGFYLCAWDREGTEAFFGQGTRLTVV.

The genes are TRBV27 and TRBJ2-7; D unresolved. This CDR3 spans 13 amino acids. Germline-derived CDR1 and CDR2 are MNHEY and SMNVEV (reference sequence). Between the trimmed V and J ends, which lost 3 bases and 1 base, there was a span of 7 bases. The CDR3: CASSFGVSYEQYF. The CDR3 region has the DNA TGTGCCAGCAGTTTTGGGGTGTCCTACGAGCAGTACTTC.

The rearrangement links TRBV30 to TRBJ2-5; TRBD1 aligns across 8 bases. The ends lost 3 bases at V and 5 bases at J; junction bases unmatched: 11. The length of the CDR3 is 15 residues. CDR1 is GTSNPN, CDR2 SVGIG, per germline (reference sequence). DNA for the CDR3: TGTGCCTGGAGCGGTGGACAGGGTAGGAAGGAGACCCAGTACTTC. Amino acids: CAWSGGQGRKETQYF.

This clone appeared a few times. The rearrangement joins TRBV18 to TRBJ2-7, with D uncertain. Deletions cut 1 base from V and 6 bases from J, with 13 bases between. The CDR3 has 14 residues. Germline CDR1 is KGHSH and CDR2 is LQKENI. CDR3 coding DNA: TGTGCCAGCTCACCACAAAGTCTTATCCGCGAGCAGTACTTC. Its protein product is CASSPQSLIREQYF.

The chain joins TRBV6-5 to TRBJ1-6; 7 bases fit TRBD1. The CDR3 is made up of 14 amino acids. Trimming at V came to 4 bases and at J to 4 bases, leaving 1 base not matched to a gene. Germline CDR1 MNHEY, CDR2 SVGAGI. Here the CDR3 DNA reads TGTGCCAGCAGTTTGGGACAGTATAATTCACCCCTCCACTTT. Its translation: CASSLGQYNSPLHF.

The CDR3: CASSLDREYSGNTIYF. CDR3 bases: TGTGCCAGCAGCCTGGACAGGGAATACTCTGGAAACACCATATATTTT. V gene TRBV7-9 combines with J gene TRBJ1-3; 8 bases match TRBD1. The CDR3 sequence is 16 residues long. V was pared by 5 bases and J by 0 bases, with 6 bases of the junction left unmatched. In germline, CDR1 is SEHNR, CDR2 FQNEAQ (reference sequence). The whole variable domain, filled in from reference TRBV7-9 and TRBJ1-3, reads DTGVSQNPRHKITKRGQNVTFRCDPISEHNRLYWYRQTLGQGPEFLTYFQNEAQLEKSRLLSDRFSAERPKGSFSTLEIQRTEQGDSAMYLCASSLDREYSGNTIYFGEGSWLTVV.